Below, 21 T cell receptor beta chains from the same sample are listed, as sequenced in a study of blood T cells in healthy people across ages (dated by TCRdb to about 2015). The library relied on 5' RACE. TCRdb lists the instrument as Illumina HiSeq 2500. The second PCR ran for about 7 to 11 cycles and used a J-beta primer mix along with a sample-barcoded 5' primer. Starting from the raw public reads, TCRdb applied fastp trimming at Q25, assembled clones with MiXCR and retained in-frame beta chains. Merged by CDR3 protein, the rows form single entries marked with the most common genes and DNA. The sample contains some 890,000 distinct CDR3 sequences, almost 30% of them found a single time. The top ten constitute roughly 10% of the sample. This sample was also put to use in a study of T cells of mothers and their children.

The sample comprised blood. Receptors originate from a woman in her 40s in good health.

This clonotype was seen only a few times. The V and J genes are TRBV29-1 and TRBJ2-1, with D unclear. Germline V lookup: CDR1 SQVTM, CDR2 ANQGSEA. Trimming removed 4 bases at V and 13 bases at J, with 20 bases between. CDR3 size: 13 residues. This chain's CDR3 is CSVAPTFQETQFF. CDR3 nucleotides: TGCAGCGTTGCTCCGACATTCCAAGAGACCCAGTTCTTC.

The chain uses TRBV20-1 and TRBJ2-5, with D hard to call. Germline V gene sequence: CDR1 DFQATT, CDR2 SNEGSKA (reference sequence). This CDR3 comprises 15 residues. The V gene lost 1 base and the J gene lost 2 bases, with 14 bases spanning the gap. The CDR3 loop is CSARVPTGRQETQYF. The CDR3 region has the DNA TGCAGTGCTAGAGTCCCTACGGGCAGGCAAGAGACCCAGTACTTC.

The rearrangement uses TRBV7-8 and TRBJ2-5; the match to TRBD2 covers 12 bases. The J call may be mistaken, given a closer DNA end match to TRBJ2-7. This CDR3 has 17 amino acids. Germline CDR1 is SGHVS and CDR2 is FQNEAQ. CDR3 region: CASSLVASGGASYEQYF. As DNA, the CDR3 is TGTGCCAGCAGCTTAGTGGCTAGCGGGGGGGCATCCTACGAGCAGTACTTC.

CDR3 loop: CATSDDRAPTDTQYF. The CDR3 coding sequence is TGTGCCACCAGTGATGACAGGGCGCCCACAGATACGCAGTATTTT. The rearrangement joins TRBV24-1 to TRBJ2-3; 7 bases agree with TRBD1. CDR1 is KGHDR and CDR2 is SFDVKD in the germline V gene. Losses at the gene ends were 3 bases for V and 2 bases for J; bases not matched to a gene: 4. The CDR3 runs 15 residues.

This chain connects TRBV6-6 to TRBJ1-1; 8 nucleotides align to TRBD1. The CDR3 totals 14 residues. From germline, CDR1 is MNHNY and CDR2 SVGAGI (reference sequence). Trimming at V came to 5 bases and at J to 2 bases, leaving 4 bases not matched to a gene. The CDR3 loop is CASSGQGSNTEAFF. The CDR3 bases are TGTGCCAGCAGTGGACAGGGATCCAACACTGAAGCTTTCTTT.

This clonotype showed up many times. The CDR3 spells CASSTSDSVEQYF. For the CDR3, the DNA is TGCGCCAGCAGCACCTCGGACAGCGTAGAGCAGTACTTC. The chain links TRBV5-1 to TRBJ2-7; D perhaps matches TRBD1 (6 bases). The V end lost 4 bases, the J end lost 7 bases, and 15 bases lay between the germline ends. Germline values: CDR1 SGHRS, CDR2 YFSETQ. The CDR3 is 13 amino acids.

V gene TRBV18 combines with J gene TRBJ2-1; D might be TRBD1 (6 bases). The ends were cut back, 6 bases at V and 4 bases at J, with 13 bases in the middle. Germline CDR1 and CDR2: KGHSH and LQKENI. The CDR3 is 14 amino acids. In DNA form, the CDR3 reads TGTGCCAGCTCCCCCTGGACAGATTACAATGAGCAGTTCTTC. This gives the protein CASSPWTDYNEQFF.

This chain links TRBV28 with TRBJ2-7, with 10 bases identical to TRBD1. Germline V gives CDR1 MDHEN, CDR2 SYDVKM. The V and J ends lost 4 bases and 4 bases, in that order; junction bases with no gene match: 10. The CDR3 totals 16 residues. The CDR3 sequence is CASSYDTGTGAYEQYF. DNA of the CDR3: TGTGCCAGCAGTTATGACACCGGGACAGGGGCGTACGAGCAGTACTTC.

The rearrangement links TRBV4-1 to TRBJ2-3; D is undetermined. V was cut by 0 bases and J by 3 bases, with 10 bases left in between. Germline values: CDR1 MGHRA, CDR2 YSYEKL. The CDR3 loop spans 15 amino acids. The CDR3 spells CASSQDVSFTDTQYF. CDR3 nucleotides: TGCGCCAGCAGCCAAGACGTCAGTTTTACAGATACGCAGTATTTT.

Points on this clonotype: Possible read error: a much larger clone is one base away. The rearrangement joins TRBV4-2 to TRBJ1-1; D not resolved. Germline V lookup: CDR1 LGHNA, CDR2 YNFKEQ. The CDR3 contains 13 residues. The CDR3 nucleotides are TGTGCCAACAGCCAAGACCAGAACACTGAAGCTTTCTTT. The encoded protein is CANSQDQNTEAFF.

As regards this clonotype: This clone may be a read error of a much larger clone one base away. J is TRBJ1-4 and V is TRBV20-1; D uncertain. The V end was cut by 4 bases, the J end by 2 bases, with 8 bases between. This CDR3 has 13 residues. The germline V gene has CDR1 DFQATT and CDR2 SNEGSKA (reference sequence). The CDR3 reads CSATRFTNEKLFF. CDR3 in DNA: TGCAGTGCTACGCGCTTTACTAATGAAAAACTGTTTTTT.

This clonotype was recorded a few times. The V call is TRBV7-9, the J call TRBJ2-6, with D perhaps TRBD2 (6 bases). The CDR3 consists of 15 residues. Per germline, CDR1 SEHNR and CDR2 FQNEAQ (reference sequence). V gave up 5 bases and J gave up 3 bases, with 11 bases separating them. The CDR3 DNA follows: TGTGCCAGCAGCGACGGGGGAGGTGGGGCCAACGTCCTGACTTTC. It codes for CASSDGGGGANVLTF.

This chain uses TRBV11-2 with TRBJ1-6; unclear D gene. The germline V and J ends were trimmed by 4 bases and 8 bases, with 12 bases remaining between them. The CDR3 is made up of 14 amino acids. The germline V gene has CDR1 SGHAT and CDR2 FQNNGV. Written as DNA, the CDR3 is TGTGCCAGCAGCTCGCTTGGAGTGGATTCACCCCTCCACTTT. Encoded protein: CASSSLGVDSPLHF.

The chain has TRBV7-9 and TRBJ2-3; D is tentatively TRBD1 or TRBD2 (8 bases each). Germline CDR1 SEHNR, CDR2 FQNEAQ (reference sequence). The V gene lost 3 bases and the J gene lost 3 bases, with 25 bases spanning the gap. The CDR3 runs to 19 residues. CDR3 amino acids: CASSFQGLAGQEQTDTQYF. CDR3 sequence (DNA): TGTGCCAGCAGCTTCCAGGGGTTAGCGGGACAGGAGCAAACAGATACGCAGTATTTT.

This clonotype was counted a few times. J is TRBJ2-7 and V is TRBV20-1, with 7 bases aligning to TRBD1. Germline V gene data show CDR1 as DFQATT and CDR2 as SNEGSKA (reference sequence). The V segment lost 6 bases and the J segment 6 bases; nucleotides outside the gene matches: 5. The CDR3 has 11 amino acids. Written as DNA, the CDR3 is TGCAGTGCCCGAGGGGGCTCCGAGCAGTACTTC. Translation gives CSARGGSEQYF.

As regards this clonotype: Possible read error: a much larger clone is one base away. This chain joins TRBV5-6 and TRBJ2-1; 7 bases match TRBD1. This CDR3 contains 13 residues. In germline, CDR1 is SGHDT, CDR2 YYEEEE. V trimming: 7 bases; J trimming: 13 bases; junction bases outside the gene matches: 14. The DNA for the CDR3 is TGTGCCAGCCAGAGACAGGGAAAAGAGACCCAGTTCTTC. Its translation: CASQRQGKETQFF.

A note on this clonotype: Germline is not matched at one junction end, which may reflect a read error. CDR3 sequence reads: CASSLEGLAGSSGANVPTF. The CDR3 bases are TGTGCCAGCAGCTTAGAAGGACTAGCGGGGAGCTCTGGGGCCAACGTCCCGACTTTC. This chain joins TRBV11-2 and TRBJ2-6, with TRBD2 identical over 12 bases. The germline CDR1 and CDR2 sequences are SGHAT and FQNNGV. This CDR3 contains 19 residues.

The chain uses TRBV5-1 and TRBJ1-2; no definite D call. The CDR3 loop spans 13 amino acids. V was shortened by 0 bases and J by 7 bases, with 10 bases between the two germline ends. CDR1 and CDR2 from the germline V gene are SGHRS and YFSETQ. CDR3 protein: CASSLEDAGGYTF. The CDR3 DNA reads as TGCGCCAGCAGCTTGGAAGACGCGGGTGGCTACACCTTC.

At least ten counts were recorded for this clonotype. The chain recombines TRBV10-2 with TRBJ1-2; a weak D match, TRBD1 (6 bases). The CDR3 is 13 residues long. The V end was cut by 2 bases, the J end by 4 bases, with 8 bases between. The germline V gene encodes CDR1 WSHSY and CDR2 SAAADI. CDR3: CASSETGPYGYTF. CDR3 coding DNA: TGCGCCAGCAGTGAGACAGGGCCCTATGGCTACACCTTC.

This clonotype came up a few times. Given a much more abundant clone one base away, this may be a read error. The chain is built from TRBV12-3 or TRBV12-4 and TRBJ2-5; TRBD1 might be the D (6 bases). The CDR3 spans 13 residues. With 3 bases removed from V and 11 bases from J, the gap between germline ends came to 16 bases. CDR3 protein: CASSFRGEGEQYF. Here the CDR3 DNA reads TGTGCCAGCAGTTTCAGGGGTGAGGGTGAGCAGTACTTC.

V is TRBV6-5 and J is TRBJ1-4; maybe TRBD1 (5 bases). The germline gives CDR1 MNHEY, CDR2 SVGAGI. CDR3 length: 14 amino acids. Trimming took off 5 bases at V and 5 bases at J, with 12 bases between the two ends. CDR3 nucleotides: TGTGCCAGCAGTAAGCGCGGGGGGAATGAAAAACTGTTTTTT. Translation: CASSKRGGNEKLFF.